This paragraph covers one T cell receptor beta chain sequence. Its antigen is undetermined. The V gene lost 0 bases and the J gene lost 0 bases, with 5 bases spanning the gap. Germline assignment: CDR1 SGHTA and CDR2 FQGNSA. The CDR3 has 14 residues. This record comes from a study of T cell responses to AZD1222 COVID-19 vaccine. Whole-study results and caveats: Close to half of all spike-specific TCRs reportedly target regions of the variants that are unmutated.

Profiled with immunoSEQ multiplex PCR; TCRdb holds only in-frame clones, not every one. Counted here are about 130,000 clones, approximately 88% occurring once; the ten biggest clones make up about 4.3%. This sequence joins TRBV7-2 and TRBJ1-1; D is uncertain. Specimen: peripheral blood, collected on day 0 of AZD1222 vaccination. The sequence was obtained from an adult in good health. The CDR3 DNA reads TGTGCCAGCAGCTTAGCCGGGCTGAACACTGAAGCTTTCTTT. This sequence encodes CASSLAGLNTEAFF.